This entry features one T cell receptor beta chain sequence. This specimen comes from a study of tumour-infiltrating T cells in Burkitt lymphoma. TCRdb keeps only in-frame clones here, not all; method: immunoSEQ multiplex PCR. The data show fewer than 8,500 clones, around 72% seen once. The V gene's germline CDR1 is SGHTA and CDR2 FQGNSA. V gave up 5 bases and J gave up 4 bases, with 10 bases separating them. The CDR3 runs to 13 residues. The chain combines TRBV7-2 with TRBJ2-3; no firm D call. The sequencing input was tumor tissue. This clonotype was sampled from a human donor with diffuse large B-cell lymphoma. CDR3 sequence reads: CASSQVSSDTQYF. The CDR3 DNA reads as TGTGCCAGCAGCCAGGTTTCCTCAGATACGCAGTATTTT.